A selection of T cell receptor beta chains follows, all from one sample in a study of shared clonotypes between healthy human individuals. This table comes from immunoSEQ multiplex PCR, and its TCRdb copy is limited to in-frame clones, with some not included. Here the sample spans 110,000 or so clones, 68% being singletons. The source material was memory CD8+ T cells sorted from blood. The receptors derive from a woman in her thirties in good health. CDR3s include the opening cysteine and the closing phenylalanine or tryptophan. Fields, in order: J gene, clone size, V gene, D gene, CDR3 protein, CDR3 DNA. A D gene is named only where the DNA matches it firmly. For some rows the clone size is stated as once, few or many, or as a class when expanded; others skip it.

TRBJ2-6 | . | TRBV6-1 | TRBD1 | CASSMTGAGANVLTF | TGTGCCAGCAGCATGACAGGGGCTGGGGCCAACGTCCTGACTTTC
TRBJ2-7 | . | TRBV4-1 | . | CASSEASYPYEQYF | TGCGCCAGCAGCGAGGCCTCTTACCCCTACGAGCAGTACTTC
TRBJ1-1 | few | TRBV25-1 | . | CASSESDRNTEAFF | TGTGCCAGCAGTGAATCCGACCGGAACACTGAAGCTTTCTTT
TRBJ1-1 | . | TRBV4-1 | . | CASSRGSEAFF | TGCGCCAGCAGCCGGGGATCCGAAGCTTTCTTT
TRBJ1-2 | . | TRBV2 | . | CASSQWDGKNYGYTF | TGTGCCAGCAGCCAATGGGACGGGAAGAACTATGGCTACACCTTC
TRBJ2-7 | . | TRBV9 | . | CASSVAGPNYEQYF | TGTGCCAGCAGCGTAGCGGGGCCGAACTACGAGCAGTACTTC
TRBJ2-1 | . | TRBV29-1 | TRBD2 | CSVEPGTRQHNEQFF | TGCAGCGTTGAACCGGGGACTAGACAACACAATGAGCAGTTCTTC
TRBJ1-6 | many | TRBV7-9 | . | CASSARTGGNSPLHF | TGTGCCAGCAGCGCCCGGACGGGAGGGAATTCACCCCTCCACTTT
TRBJ2-5 | . | TRBV13 | TRBD1 | CASSQTTGFVEQYF | TGTGCCAGCAGCCAGACGACAGGGTTTGTAGAGCAGTACTTC
TRBJ2-3 | . | TRBV5-8 | . | CASSLGAADTQYF | TGTGCCAGCAGCTTGGGTGCCGCAGATACGCAGTATTTT
TRBJ1-1 | . | TRBV5-5 | . | CASSLVSGSAEAFF | TGTGCCAGCAGCTTGGTATCCGGGTCTGCTGAAGCTTTCTTT
TRBJ2-7 | . | TRBV6-5 | TRBD2 | CASSYSLAGGDEQYF | TGTGCCAGCAGTTACTCACTAGCGGGAGGCGACGAGCAGTACTTC
TRBJ1-1 | once | TRBV2 | TRBD1 | CASSEEGGQLNTEAFF | TGTGCCAGCAGTGAGGAGGGGGGACAGTTGAACACTGAAGCTTTCTTT
TRBJ2-5 | few | TRBV6-6 | TRBD1 | CASSKNRGEGETQYF | TGTGCCAGCAGCAAAAACAGGGGGGAAGGAGAGACCCAGTACTTC
TRBJ2-7 | . | TRBV19 | . | CASSWNYEQYF | TGTGCCAGTAGTTGGAATTACGAGCAGTACTTC
TRBJ2-5 | . | TRBV7-9 | . | CASSSLAHPAETQYF | TGTGCCAGCAGCTCCCTGGCCCACCCCGCGGAGACCCAGTACTTC
TRBJ2-7 | . | TRBV7-9 | . | CASSLTYEQYF | TGTGCCAGCAGCTTGACCTACGAGCAGTACTTC
TRBJ2-7 | . | TRBV11-2 | . | CASRPHRGLRPASYEQYF | TGTGCCAGCAGACCTCACCGGGGACTCCGCCCCGCCTCCTACGAGCAGTACTTC
TRBJ2-7 | many | TRBV29-1 | . | CSVSSTGYEQYF | TGCAGCGTTTCCTCAACAGGATACGAGCAGTACTTC
TRBJ2-3 | . | TRBV28 | . | CASRNRLSSTDTQYF | TGTGCCAGCCGAAACAGGTTGAGTAGCACAGATACGCAGTATTTT
TRBJ2-7 | . | TRBV5-6 | TRBD2 | CASSSLAGGPKNEQYF | TGTGCCAGCAGCTCCCTGGCGGGAGGGCCGAAAAACGAGCAGTACTTC
TRBJ1-5 | . | TRBV6-1 | . | CASSLGTEEQPQHF | TGTGCCAGCAGTCTCGGGACCGAGGAACAGCCCCAGCATTTT
TRBJ2-4 | few | TRBV4-1 | . | CASSQANENIQYF | TGCGCCAGCAGCCAAGCTAATGAAAACATTCAGTACTTC
TRBJ2-3 | . | TRBV16 | . | CASSQSQRETDTQYF | TGTGCCAGCAGCCAATCGCAGAGGGAAACAGATACGCAGTATTTT
TRBJ2-3 | once | TRBV4-1 | TRBD2 | CASSHAGLAVSSTDTQYF | TGCGCCAGCAGCCATGCGGGACTAGCGGTCTCAAGCACAGATACGCAGTATTTT
TRBJ1-1 | . | TRBV13 | . | CATIFFEAFF | TGTGCCACTATCTTTTTTGAAGCTTTCTTT
TRBJ2-1 | once | TRBV27 | TRBD2 | CASSTPLAESYNEQFF | TGTGCCAGCAGTACACCACTAGCGGAAAGCTACAATGAGCAGTTCTTC
TRBJ2-3 | . | TRBV15 | TRBD1 | CATSPQDRATDTQYF | TGTGCCACCAGCCCCCAGGACAGGGCCACAGATACGCAGTATTTT
TRBJ1-2 | . | TRBV4-1 | TRBD1 | CASSQVPRGQVVLGEGYTF | TGCGCCAGCAGCCAAGTCCCGAGGGGACAGGTAGTCCTCGGAGAGGGCTACACCTTC
TRBJ2-3 | . | TRBV7-2 | . | CASSYGLALFTQYF | TGTGCCAGCAGCTACGGCCTGGCCCTATTTACGCAGTATTTT
TRBJ1-5 | few | TRBV6-5 | TRBD1 | CASRPTGGNQPQHF | TGTGCCAGCAGGCCAACAGGGGGAAATCAGCCCCAGCATTTT
TRBJ2-3 | . | TRBV15 | TRBD2 | CATSRDIAGEVTDTQYF | TGTGCCACCAGCAGAGATATAGCGGGAGAAGTGACAGATACGCAGTATTTT
TRBJ2-3 | . | TRBV29-1 | TRBD1 | CSEARTGGTDTQYF | TGCAGCGAAGCGAGGACAGGGGGTACAGATACGCAGTATTTT
TRBJ1-2 | few | TRBV6-5 | . | CASRPDIARLYGYTF | TGTGCCAGCAGACCCGACATTGCCAGGCTCTATGGCTACACCTTC
TRBJ2-7 | . | TRBV5-4 | . | CASSTVSEQYF | TGTGCCAGCAGCACAGTCTCCGAGCAGTACTTC
TRBJ2-7 | . | TRBV27 | TRBD1 | CASSQGASGYEQYF | TGTGCCAGCAGTCAGGGGGCGTCCGGCTACGAGCAGTACTTC
TRBJ2-2 | . | TRBV4-2 | TRBD2 | CASSQTTSGSTGELFF | TGTGCCAGCAGCCAAACGACTAGCGGGAGCACCGGGGAGCTGTTTTTT
TRBJ1-2 | many | TRBV25-1 | . | CASSEKAPLEGYTF | TGTGCCAGCAGTGAAAAGGCCCCGCTGGAGGGCTACACCTTC
TRBJ2-3 | once | TRBV7-8 | . | CASSPRPDTDTQYF | TGTGCCAGCAGCCCAAGACCCGACACAGATACGCAGTATTTT
TRBJ1-4 | many | TRBV25-1 | TRBD1 | CASSGGQGAKTNEKLFF | TGTGCCAGCAGTGGTGGACAGGGGGCGAAAACTAATGAAAAACTGTTTTTT
TRBJ2-6 | . | TRBV28 | . | CASSSMTGTFSGRANVLTF | TGTGCCAGCAGTTCTATGACGGGCACTTTCTCTGGGAGGGCCAACGTCCTGACTTTC
TRBJ2-1 | few | TRBV4-1 | TRBD2 | CASSQNQGLAGGNEQFF | TGCGCCAGCAGCCAAAACCAGGGACTAGCGGGAGGAAATGAGCAGTTCTTC
TRBJ2-6 | many | TRBV15 | . | CATSRQGGSGANVLTF | TGTGCCACCAGCAGGCAGGGGGGCTCTGGGGCCAACGTCCTGACTTTC
TRBJ2-7 | . | TRBV25-1 | TRBD1 | CASGATDRGQDEQYF | TGTGCCAGCGGGGCTACGGACAGGGGGCAGGACGAGCAGTACTTC
TRBJ1-1 | . | TRBV29-1 | . | CSVDGFKMNTEAFF | TGCAGCGTCGATGGCTTCAAGATGAACACTGAAGCTTTCTTT
TRBJ2-7 | . | TRBV29-1 | . | CNVSAGAYEQYF | TGCAACGTTAGTGCCGGGGCCTACGAGCAGTACTTC
TRBJ2-7 | . | TRBV27 | . | CASSLGGSYEQYF | TGTGCCAGCAGTTTAGGGGGTTCCTACGAGCAGTACTTC
TRBJ1-1 | once | TRBV5-6 | . | CASSLDPPGVTEAFF | TGTGCCAGCAGCTTGGACCCCCCGGGGGTGACTGAAGCTTTCTTT
TRBJ2-5 | . | TRBV7-6 | . | CASSVGFQETQYF | TGTGCCAGCAGCGTCGGGTTTCAAGAGACCCAGTACTTC
TRBJ2-7 | few | TRBV4-2 | . | CASSQDHEGYEQYF | TGTGCCAGCAGCCAAGACCATGAAGGTTACGAGCAGTACTTC
TRBJ2-7 | . | TRBV25-1 | . | CASSEQGRYEQYF | TGTGCCAGCAGTGAGCAAGGGCGCTACGAGCAGTACTTC